A single TCR beta chain is shown here with its context. Its matching antigen is unknown. The data were obtained in a study of T cell responses to AZD1222 COVID-19 vaccine. Per the germline V gene, CDR1 is LNHDA and CDR2 is SQIVND (reference sequence). Trimming removed 5 bases from V and 0 bases from J, with 8 bases in between. The CDR3 is 15 residues long. Study-wide points: When two AZD1222 doses had been given, Spike-specific TCR breadth and depth rose.

TCRdb's copy holds only in-frame clones and misses some; the assay was immunoSEQ multiplex PCR. The table has about 110,000 clones, about 90% seen once. Sample: peripheral blood, taken on day 0 of AZD1222 vaccination. The chain carries TRBV19 and TRBJ2-6; no definite D call. This receptor was taken from an adult in good health. The CDR3 sequence: CASSPRSSGANVLTF. The CDR3, as DNA: TGTGCCAGTAGTCCACGGAGCTCTGGGGCCAACGTCCTGACTTTC. The full variable domain, its missing parts supplied by reference TRBV19 and TRBJ2-6, is DGGITQSPKYLFRKEGQNVTLSCEQNLNHDAMYWYRQDPGQGLRLIYYSQIVNDFQKGDIAEGYSVSREKKESFPLTVTSAQKNPTAFYLCASSPRSSGANVLTFGAGSRLTVL.